This T cell receptor beta chain emerged from a study of T-cell reconstitution after alpha-beta-depleted transplantation in children. This clonotype was observed at least ten times. The antigen is undetermined. Whole-study findings and limits: T cells produced anew were the main source of T-cell counts and diversity one year after transplant. It was surviving recipient T cells and thymic progenitors that gave some patients high TCRbeta diversity at day 60. Alpha-beta T cells about two months after transplant reportedly derived from several hundred expanded graft clones.

Preparation of the TCRbeta library was carried out with unique molecular identifiers. TCRdb re-analysed the PCR reads in MiXCR, keeping a single row per CDR3 protein. The sample comprises 440,000 or so distinct CDR3 sequences, over 40% of which are singletons, and 27% rests with the top ten. This CDR3 has 15 residues. Germline lookup yields CDR1 MGHRA and CDR2 YSYEKL. J was trimmed by 1 base and V by 2 bases; bases with no gene match: 4. The sequence derives from a girl aged 2 to 9 with aplastic anemia, due to receive a stem cell transplant. The chain joins TRBV4-1 to TRBJ2-7; TRBD2 aligns across 8 bases. Sample: PBMCs, taken before TCRalphabeta/CD19-depleted stem cell transplant. DNA of the CDR3: TGCGCCAGCAGCCAACCTACGGGAGGGTCCTACGAGCAGTACTTC. As protein: CASSQPTGGSYEQYF.